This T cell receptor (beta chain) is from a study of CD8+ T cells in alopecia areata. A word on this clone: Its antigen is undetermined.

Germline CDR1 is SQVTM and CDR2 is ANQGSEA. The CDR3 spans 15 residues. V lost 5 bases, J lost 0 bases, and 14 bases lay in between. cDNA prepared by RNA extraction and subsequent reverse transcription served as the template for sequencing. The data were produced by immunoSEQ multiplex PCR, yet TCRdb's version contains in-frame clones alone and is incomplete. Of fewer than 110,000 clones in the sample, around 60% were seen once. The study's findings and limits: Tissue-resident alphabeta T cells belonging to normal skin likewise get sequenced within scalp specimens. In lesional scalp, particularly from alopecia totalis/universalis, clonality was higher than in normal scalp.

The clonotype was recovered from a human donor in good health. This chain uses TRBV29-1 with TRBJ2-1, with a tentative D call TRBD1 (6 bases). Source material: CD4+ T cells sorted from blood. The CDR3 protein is CSVRTGPSSYNEQFF. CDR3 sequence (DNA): TGCAGCGTTAGAACAGGGCCTAGCTCCTACAATGAGCAGTTCTTC.